This is a list of T cell receptor beta chains from one sample in a study of cytomegalovirus exposure and HLA in healthy donors. Libraries were prepared by immunoSEQ multiplex PCR; TCRdb keeps only in-frame clonotypes and omits some of them. The table shows more than 120,000 clones, with 80% occurring only once. The sequenced sample was PBMCs. These receptor sequences come from a woman under 40 in good health and CMV-seronegative. CDR3s include the opening cysteine and the closing phenylalanine or tryptophan. D genes are given only for firm matches. The size entry is marked missing in some rows and otherwise reads once, few, many or a size class.

J | D | size | V | CDR3 | DNA
TRBJ2-7 | TRBD1 | - | TRBV6-6 | CASSLDRAYEQYF | TGTGCCAGCAGTCTCGACAGGGCCTACGAGCAGTACTTC
TRBJ1-5 | TRBD1 | - | TRBV6-1 | CASRDRGPSNQPQHF | TGTGCCAGCAGAGACAGGGGGCCAAGCAATCAGCCCCAGCATTTT
TRBJ1-5 | TRBD1 | - | TRBV7-2 | CASSLGGQRNQPQHF | TGTGCCAGCAGCTTAGGGGGACAGAGAAATCAGCCCCAGCATTTT
TRBJ2-1 | TRBD2 | - | TRBV2 | CASSGTVASGRRGEQFF | TGTGCCAGCAGTGGGACGGTTGCTAGCGGGAGGAGGGGGGAGCAGTTCTTC
TRBJ2-2 | - | once | TRBV27 | CASSVGRQGFTGELFF | TGTGCCAGCAGCGTAGGGCGGCAGGGATTCACCGGGGAGCTGTTTTTT
TRBJ1-5 | TRBD1 | - | TRBV5-1 | CASSRTGGDQPQHF | TGCGCCAGCAGCCGGACAGGGGGGGACCAGCCCCAGCATTTT
TRBJ1-1 | TRBD1 | - | TRBV5-1 | CASSSTGTVNTEAFF | TGCGCCAGCAGCTCAACCGGGACAGTGAACACTGAAGCTTTCTTT
TRBJ2-1 | - | - | TRBV7-9 | CASSSGPEMYNEQFF | TGTGCCAGCAGCTCCGGTCCCGAAATGTACAATGAGCAGTTCTTC
TRBJ2-3 | TRBD1 | - | TRBV5-1 | CASSRTGTSTDTQYF | TGCGCCAGCAGTAGGACAGGGACTAGCACAGATACGCAGTATTTT
TRBJ2-1 | TRBD2 | - | TRBV10-1 | CASSDQRGINNEQFF | TGCGCCAGCAGTGATCAGCGGGGGATTAACAATGAGCAGTTCTTC
TRBJ1-1 | - | - | TRBV11-2 | CASSLDGQISAEAFF | TGTGCCAGCAGCTTAGACGGGCAGATTAGCGCTGAAGCTTTCTTT
TRBJ2-1 | TRBD1 | - | TRBV7-9 | CASRWDRGVGDEQFF | TGTGCCAGCAGATGGGACAGGGGAGTTGGCGATGAGCAGTTCTTC
TRBJ2-5 | - | - | TRBV2 | CASSPSTGGAETQYF | TGTGCCAGCAGTCCTAGTACGGGGGGCGCGGAGACCCAGTACTTC
TRBJ1-5 | TRBD1 | - | TRBV4-1 | CASSQDPGQGINQPQHF | TGCGCCAGCAGCCAAGATCCGGGACAGGGGATTAATCAGCCCCAGCATTTT
TRBJ2-2 | - | - | TRBV27 | CASSTRLEGELFF | TGTGCCAGCAGTACCCGACTAGAGGGGGAGCTGTTTTTT
TRBJ2-1 | TRBD2 | - | TRBV30 | CAWSVLAGSYNEQFF | TGTGCCTGGAGTGTACTAGCGGGTTCCTACAATGAGCAGTTCTTC
TRBJ2-1 | - | - | TRBV5-1 | CASSLLQGNYNEQFF | TGCGCCAGCAGCTTGTTACAGGGCAACTACAATGAGCAGTTCTTC
TRBJ1-1 | - | few | TRBV10-3 | CAITTAGLGTEAFF | TGTGCCATCACCACGGCGGGGTTGGGCACTGAAGCTTTCTTT
TRBJ1-1 | - | - | TRBV7-2 | CASSLVGGTLLRGTEAFF | TGTGCCAGCAGCTTAGTGGGCGGGACTCTCTTAAGGGGCACTGAAGCTTTCTTT
TRBJ2-5 | - | - | TRBV5-6 | CASSLTDRKETQYF | TGTGCCAGCAGCCTAACCGACAGGAAAGAGACCCAGTACTTC
TRBJ1-2 | - | - | TRBV30 | CAWSVLGRAYGYTF | TGTGCCTGGAGTGTACTCGGCAGGGCCTATGGCTACACCTTC
TRBJ1-2 | - | - | TRBV15 | CATSRGRGSNYGYTF | TGTGCCACCAGCAGAGGGAGGGGTTCTAACTATGGCTACACCTTC
TRBJ1-5 | - | many | TRBV10-1 | CASSPGMWQPQHF | TGCGCCAGCAGTCCCGGGATGTGGCAGCCCCAGCATTTT
TRBJ1-2 | - | - | TRBV2 | CASSTQGINYGYTF | TGTGCCAGCAGTACACAGGGAATCAACTATGGCTACACCTTC
TRBJ1-5 | TRBD1 | once | TRBV19 | CAIKRQGVICCNQPQHF | TGTGCCATTAAGCGACAGGGTGTTATATGTTGCAATCAGCCCCAGCATTTT
TRBJ2-7 | - | - | TRBV7-3 | CSSSLRGSSYEQYF | TGTTCCAGCAGCTTACGGGGATCCTCCTACGAGCAGTACTTC
TRBJ2-3 | TRBD2 | - | TRBV7-2 | CASSRGTSGGEDTQYF | TGTGCCAGCAGCAGAGGGACTAGCGGGGGTGAAGATACGCAGTATTTT
TRBJ1-4 | TRBD1 | - | TRBV25-1 | CASSETGVMFF | TGTGCCAGCAGTGAGACAGGGGTTATGTTTTTT
TRBJ2-7 | - | - | TRBV4-3 | CASSQALNYEQYF | TGCGCCAGCAGCCAAGCCTTAAATTACGAGCAGTACTTC
TRBJ1-2 | - | - | TRBV7-8 | CAIGGDYGYTF | TGTGCCATTGGAGGTGACTATGGCTACACCTTC
TRBJ2-7 | TRBD1 | - | TRBV7-2 | CASKQGYEQYF | TGTGCCAGCAAACAGGGGTACGAGCAGTACTTC